This T cell receptor beta chain was sequenced in a study of blood T cell repertoires in COVID-19. Overall study context: From the United States, Italy and Spain came samples of acute and convalescent COVID-19. T cells, B-cell-depleted T cells, or PBMCs supplied cDNA or gDNA.

Regarding this clone: One end of the junction varies from germline; a read error may be responsible.

Seattle patients were enrolled during active infection and followed longitudinally. Germline V gene data show CDR1 as SSHAT and CDR2 as FNYEAQ (reference sequence). This CDR3 is built from 15 residues. How the authors handled the data: Reference gene primer amplification gave estimated nucleated cell counts. Produced via immunoSEQ multiplex PCR; TCRdb's table is partial and in-frame only. V, J and clone size derive from that table, while D and trimming were established from the DNA sequence. The repertoire holds 110,000 to 150,000 clones, roughly 83% seen once, with roughly 5.1% in the top ten. V and J are TRBV7-7 and TRBJ1-6; 8 bases are a match to TRBD1. The source of this sequence is a woman in her 70s with COVID-19, enrolled during active disease. The sequencing sample was made of peripheral blood. The CDR3 region is CASRSDRVVDSPLHF. The CDR3 coding sequence is TGTGCTAGCAGATCGGACAGGGTCGTGGATTCACCCCTCCACTTT.